This passage covers 20 T cell receptor beta chains from one sample sequenced in a study of blood T cell repertoires in COVID-19. The method was immunoSEQ multiplex PCR; TCRdb's version includes in-frame clones alone and lacks a portion of them. The sample has about 380,000 clones; 88% are singletons. The sequenced sample was PBMCs or T cells enriched from blood (not recorded which). All receptors derive from a woman aged 18-29 years who had recovered from COVID-19.

The DNA for the CDR3 is TGCGCCAGCAGCTTGTCAGGGGGCACTAGAGGCTACACCTTC. Translated: CASSLSGGTRGYTF. V and J are TRBV5-1 and TRBJ1-2; 8 bases align to TRBD1. Trimming cost V 1 base and J 8 bases; bases outside gene matches: 7. This CDR3 is built from 14 residues. Per germline, CDR1 SGHRS and CDR2 YFSETQ.

The gene calls are TRBV10-3 and TRBJ1-5, with 7 nucleotides matching TRBD1. The CDR3 spans 15 residues. Germline CDR1 reads ENHRY; CDR2 reads SYGVKD. The junction had 9 bases not matched to a gene; V was cut back by 8 bases and J by 2 bases. In nucleotides, the CDR3 is TGTGCCATCGCTAATCAGGGGGTAGGCAATCAGCCCCAGCATTTT. This gives the protein CAIANQGVGNQPQHF.

The chain is built from TRBV18 and TRBJ2-1, with D possibly matching TRBD1 (5 bases). Per germline, CDR1 KGHSH and CDR2 LQKENI. V gave up 8 bases and J gave up 10 bases, with 9 bases separating them. The CDR3 runs 10 residues. The CDR3: CASGSGEQFF. The CDR3 nucleotides are TGTGCCAGCGGGTCAGGGGAGCAGTTCTTC.

This clone was detected a few times. The genes are TRBV7-3 and TRBJ1-3; TRBD1 might be the D (5 bases). Looked up from germline, CDR1 is SGHTA and CDR2 is FQGTGA. The CDR3 spans 14 residues. The V end lost 5 bases, the J end lost 0 bases, and 8 bases lay between the germline ends. The CDR3, as DNA: TGTGCCAGCAGCCTCCAGGGCTCTGGAAACACCATATATTTT. This encodes CASSLQGSGNTIYF.

This chain joins TRBV29-1 and TRBJ1-2, with 11 bases fitting TRBD1. The length of the CDR3 is 12 residues. The V and J ends lost 6 bases and 7 bases, in that order; junction bases with no gene match: 4. Per the germline V gene, CDR1 is SQVTM and CDR2 is ANQGSEA. The CDR3 sequence is CSVGDRGGGYTF. CDR3 bases: TGCAGCGTCGGGGACAGGGGGGGTGGCTACACCTTC.

This sequence joins TRBV7-6 and TRBJ1-2; no clear D gene. This CDR3 is 15 amino acids long. The V end was cut by 2 bases, the J end by 2 bases, with 12 bases between. Germline-derived CDR1 and CDR2 are SGHVS and FNYEAQ. The CDR3 reads CASSLLVAGNYGYTF. For the CDR3, the DNA is TGTGCCAGCAGCTTATTGGTCGCGGGGAACTATGGCTACACCTTC.

This clone was detected many times. The chain joins TRBV6-5 to TRBJ1-2; no reliable D call. This CDR3 comprises 15 residues. From germline, CDR1 is MNHEY and CDR2 SVGAGI. Trimming took 1 base from V and 4 from J, leaving 13 bases between them. Written as DNA, the CDR3 is TGTGCCAGCAGTTACTTCCCAGGCCCGCCCTATGGCTACACCTTC. It specifies CASSYFPGPPYGYTF.

The chain couples TRBV19 to TRBJ2-2; 8 bases are shared with TRBD1. Unmatched junction bases numbered 9, after V lost 5 bases and J lost 7 bases. Germline V gene lookup returns CDR1 LNHDA and CDR2 SQIVND (reference sequence). The CDR3 contains 15 residues. The CDR3 sequence is CASSEQGAQIGELFF. DNA for the CDR3: TGTGCCAGTAGTGAGCAGGGGGCGCAGATCGGGGAGCTGTTTTTT.

The chain uses TRBV6-6 and TRBJ2-2; 7 bases fit TRBD1. Trimming cost V 2 bases and J 0 bases; bases outside gene matches: 3. Looked up from germline, CDR1 is MNHNY and CDR2 is SVGAGI (reference sequence). The CDR3 length is 16 residues. CDR3: CASSYKGAANTGELFF. The CDR3 DNA is TGTGCCAGCAGTTACAAGGGGGCGGCGAACACCGGGGAGCTGTTTTTT.

This clone was counted a single time. The V call is TRBV11-2, the J call TRBJ1-1; TRBD1 matches 8 bases. V shed 3 bases and J 3 bases; nucleotides not matched to a gene: 9. The CDR3 extends over 16 amino acids. Germline values: CDR1 SGHAT, CDR2 FQNNGV. CDR3 nucleotide sequence: TGTGCCAGCAGCTTCCCCAAGACAGGGGAGGACACTGAAGCTTTCTTT. This gives the protein CASSFPKTGEDTEAFF.

This rearrangement joins TRBV11-2 to TRBJ1-5; D unclear. This CDR3 is built from 14 residues. From germline, CDR1 is SGHAT and CDR2 FQNNGV. The ends were cut back, 2 bases at V and 2 bases at J, with 7 bases in the middle. CDR3: CASSLSTGNQPQHF. CDR3 DNA: TGTGCCAGCAGCTTATCTACCGGCAATCAGCCCCAGCATTTT.

The chain is built from TRBV7-9 and TRBJ2-1; tentative D call: TRBD2 (6 bases). V gave up 3 bases and J gave up 4 bases, with 13 bases separating them. Looked up from germline, CDR1 is SEHNR and CDR2 is FQNEAQ (reference sequence). The CDR3 has 15 amino acids. The CDR3 spells CASSFNGGRYNEQFF. CDR3 bases: TGTGCCAGCAGCTTTAACGGGGGAAGGTACAATGAGCAGTTCTTC.

V gene TRBV28 combines with J gene TRBJ2-3; TRBD2 matches at 9 bases. The V and J ends lost 7 bases and 4 bases, in that order; junction bases with no gene match: 6. The germline V gene encodes CDR1 MDHEN and CDR2 SYDVKM. CDR3 length: 14 amino acids. The CDR3 is CASNSGGFADTQYF. The CDR3 nucleotides are TGTGCCAGCAACAGCGGGGGGTTCGCAGATACGCAGTATTTT.

The genes are TRBV2 and TRBJ1-5; D possibly corresponds to TRBD1 (5 bases). V lost 4 bases to trimming and J lost 5 bases, with 12 bases between them. The CDR3 covers 14 residues. Per germline, CDR1 SNHLY and CDR2 FYNNEI. CDR3 region: CASSGGTGHQPQHF. The CDR3 DNA reads TGTGCCAGCAGTGGAGGTACAGGCCATCAGCCCCAGCATTTT.

The CDR3 DNA follows: TGCGCCAGCAGCCAAGATAGGGGTCCGGGCACCGGGGAGCTGTTTTTT. This codes for CASSQDRGPGTGELFF. This chain connects TRBV4-1 to TRBJ2-2, with D maybe TRBD1 (5 bases). V gave up 0 bases and J gave up 4 bases, with 12 bases separating them. Germline assignment: CDR1 MGHRA and CDR2 YSYEKL. The CDR3 loop spans 16 amino acids.

This rearrangement joins TRBV12-3 or TRBV12-4 to TRBJ1-2; D gene uncertain. Trimming took 3 bases from V and 10 from J, leaving 9 bases between them. The length of the CDR3 is 11 residues. CDR3 residues: CASSLVGLYTF. Here the CDR3 DNA reads TGTGCCAGCAGTTTGGTAGGACTCTACACCTTC.

This clone was counted a single time. This rearrangement joins TRBV12-3 or TRBV12-4 to TRBJ1-1; D not resolved. The CDR3 totals 11 residues. V lost 7 bases and J 8 bases, leaving 11 bases between the germline ends. This chain's CDR3 is CASTLAGEAFF. Here the CDR3 DNA reads TGTGCCAGCACTCTCGCCGGGGAAGCTTTCTTT.

The chain is built from TRBV5-5 and TRBJ2-7; 9 bases agree with TRBD2. The V segment lost 4 bases and the J segment 4 bases; nucleotides outside the gene matches: 9. CDR3 size: 15 residues. Germline CDR1 reads SGHKS; CDR2 reads YYEKEE (reference sequence). CDR3 DNA: TGTGCCAGCAGCGCGGTTCTAGCGGGACCGTACGAGCAGTACTTC. This codes for CASSAVLAGPYEQYF.

The chain combines TRBV6-5 with TRBJ1-3; D gene unclear. The ends were cut back, 5 bases at V and 0 bases at J, with 11 bases in the middle. The CDR3 spans 15 residues. CDR1 is MNHEY and CDR2 is SVGAGI in the germline V gene. The CDR3 reads CASSRDLPSGNTIYF. The CDR3, as DNA: TGTGCCAGCAGTCGGGATCTCCCCTCTGGAAACACCATATATTTT.

The genes are TRBV19 and TRBJ1-1; maybe TRBD1 (5 bases). The germline V gene has CDR1 LNHDA and CDR2 SQIVND (reference sequence). The CDR3 spans 12 residues. V dropped 10 bases and J dropped 1 base, with 10 bases sitting between them. This CDR3 reads CATLDRNTEAFF. The CDR3 nucleotides are TGTGCCACCCTTGACAGGAACACTGAAGCTTTCTTT.